This T cell receptor beta chain was sequenced in a study of blood T cell repertoires in COVID-19. At the level of the study: Samples taken during acute and convalescent COVID-19 were collected in the United States, Italy and Spain.

Authors' analysis steps: Estimates of nucleated cell counts were drawn from the amplification of reference gene primers. The data were produced by immunoSEQ multiplex PCR, yet TCRdb's version contains in-frame clones alone and is incomplete. For V, J and clone size, that table is used; D and trimming come from the DNA. This table holds around 140,000 clones, 80% found once. With 3 bases clipped from V and 6 bases from J, the junction kept 9 bases outside the gene matches. The CDR3 extends over 16 amino acids. The V gene's germline CDR1 is SGHVS and CDR2 FQNEAQ. This TCR derives from an older man who had recovered from COVID-19. The chain couples TRBV7-8 to TRBJ2-3; TRBD2 agrees at 10 bases. Sample: peripheral blood. Written as DNA, the CDR3 is TGTGCCAGCAGCTTCACCGCTAGCGGGAGTCCGGATACGCAGTATTTT. Its protein is CASSFTASGSPDTQYF.